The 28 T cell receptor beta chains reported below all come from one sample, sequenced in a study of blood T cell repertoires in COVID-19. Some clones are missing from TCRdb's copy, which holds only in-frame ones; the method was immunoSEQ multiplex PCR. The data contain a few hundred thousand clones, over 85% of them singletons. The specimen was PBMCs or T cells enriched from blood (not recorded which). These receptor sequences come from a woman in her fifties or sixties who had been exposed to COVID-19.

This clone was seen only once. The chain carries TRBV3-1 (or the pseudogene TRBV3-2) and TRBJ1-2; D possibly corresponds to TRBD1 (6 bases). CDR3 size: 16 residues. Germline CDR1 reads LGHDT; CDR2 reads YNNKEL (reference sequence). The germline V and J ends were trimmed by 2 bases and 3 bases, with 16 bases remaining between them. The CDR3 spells CASSQPLGGADYGYTF. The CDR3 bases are TGTGCCAGCAGCCAACCTCTTGGGGGCGCGGACTATGGCTACACCTTC.

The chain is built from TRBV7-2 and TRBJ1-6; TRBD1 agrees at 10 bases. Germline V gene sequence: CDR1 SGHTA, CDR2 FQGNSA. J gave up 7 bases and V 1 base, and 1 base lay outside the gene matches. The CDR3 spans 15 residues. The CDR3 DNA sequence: TGTGCCAGCAGCTTAGGGGGACAGGGGAATTCACCCCTCCACTTT. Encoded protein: CASSLGGQGNSPLHF.

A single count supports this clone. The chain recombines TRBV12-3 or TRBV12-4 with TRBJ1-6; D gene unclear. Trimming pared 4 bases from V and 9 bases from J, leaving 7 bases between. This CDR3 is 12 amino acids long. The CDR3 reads CASSSSVSPLHF. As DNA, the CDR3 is TGTGCCAGCAGTTCTTCAGTTTCACCCCTCCACTTT.

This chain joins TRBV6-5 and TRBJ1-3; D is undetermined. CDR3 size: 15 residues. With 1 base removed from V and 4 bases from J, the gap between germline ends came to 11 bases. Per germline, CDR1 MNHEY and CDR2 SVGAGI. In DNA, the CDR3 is TGTGCCAGCAGTTACTTCCTAGTCTCCGGAAACACCATATATTTT. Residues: CASSYFLVSGNTIYF.

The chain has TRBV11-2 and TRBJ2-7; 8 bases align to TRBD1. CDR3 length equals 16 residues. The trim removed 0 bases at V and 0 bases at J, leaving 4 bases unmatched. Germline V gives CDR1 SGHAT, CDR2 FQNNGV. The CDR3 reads CASSLDPGQVSYEQYF. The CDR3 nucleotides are TGTGCCAGCAGCTTAGATCCGGGACAGGTCTCCTACGAGCAGTACTTC.

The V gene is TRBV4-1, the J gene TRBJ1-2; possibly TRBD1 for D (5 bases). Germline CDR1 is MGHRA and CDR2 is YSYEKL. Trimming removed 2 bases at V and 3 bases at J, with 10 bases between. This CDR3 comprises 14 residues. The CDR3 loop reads CASSQPDSHYGYTF. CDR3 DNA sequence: TGCGCCAGCAGCCAACCTGACAGTCACTATGGCTACACCTTC.

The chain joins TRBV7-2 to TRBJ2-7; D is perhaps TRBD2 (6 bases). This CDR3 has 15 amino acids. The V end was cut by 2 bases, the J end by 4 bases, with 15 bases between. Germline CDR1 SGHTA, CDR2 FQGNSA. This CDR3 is CASSLQAGSPYEQYF. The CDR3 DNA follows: TGTGCCAGCAGCTTACAGGCGGGGTCCCCTTACGAGCAGTACTTC. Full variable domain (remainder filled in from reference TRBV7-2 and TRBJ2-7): GAGVSQSPSNKVTEKGKDVELRCDPISGHTALYWYRQSLGQGLEFLIYFQGNSAPDKSGLPSDRFSAERTGGSVSTLTIQRTQQEDSAVYLCASSLQAGSPYEQYFGPGTRLTVT.

The CDR3 bases are TGTGCCAGCATTAGGCCAGGGTATAGAAACACTGAAGCTTTCTTT. Amino acid sequence: CASIRPGYRNTEAFF. The chain joins TRBV6-5 to TRBJ1-1; a possible D gene is TRBD1 (5 bases). The CDR3 is 15 amino acids. Germline V gene sequence: CDR1 MNHEY, CDR2 SVGAGI. The V gene lost 7 bases and the J gene lost 2 bases, with 17 bases spanning the gap.

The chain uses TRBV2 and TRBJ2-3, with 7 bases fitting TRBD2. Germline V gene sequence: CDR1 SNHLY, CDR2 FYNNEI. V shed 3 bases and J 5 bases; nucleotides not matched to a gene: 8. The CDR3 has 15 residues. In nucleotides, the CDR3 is TGTGCCAGCAGTGAGGGTCGGGGGGTGGTAGATACGCAGTATTTT. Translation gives CASSEGRGVVDTQYF.

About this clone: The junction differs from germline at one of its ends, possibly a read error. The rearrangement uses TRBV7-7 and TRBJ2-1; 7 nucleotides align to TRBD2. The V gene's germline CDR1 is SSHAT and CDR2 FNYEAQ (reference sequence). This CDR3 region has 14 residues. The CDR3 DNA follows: TGTGCTAGCAGCTTTAGTTTCGGGGGGAATGAGCAGTTCTTC. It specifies CASSFSFGGNEQFF.

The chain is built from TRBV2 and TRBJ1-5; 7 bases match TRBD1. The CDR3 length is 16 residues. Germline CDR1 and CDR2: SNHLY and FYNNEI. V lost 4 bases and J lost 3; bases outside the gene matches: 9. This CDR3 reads CASSVRTGQVNQPQHF. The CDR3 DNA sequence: TGTGCCAGCAGTGTGCGGACAGGACAGGTCAATCAGCCCCAGCATTTT.

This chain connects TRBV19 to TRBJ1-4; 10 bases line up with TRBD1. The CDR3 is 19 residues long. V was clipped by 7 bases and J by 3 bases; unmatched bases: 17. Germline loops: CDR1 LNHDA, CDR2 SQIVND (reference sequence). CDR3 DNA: TGTGCCAGTACCCACAGGTGGGGGACAGGGGCGAGTTCTAATGAAAAACTGTTTTTT. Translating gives CASTHRWGTGASSNEKLFF.

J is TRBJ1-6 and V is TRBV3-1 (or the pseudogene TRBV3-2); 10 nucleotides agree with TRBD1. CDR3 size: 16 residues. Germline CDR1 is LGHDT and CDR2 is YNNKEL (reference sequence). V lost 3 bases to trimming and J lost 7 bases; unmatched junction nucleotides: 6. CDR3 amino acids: CASSQHGTGVNSPLHF. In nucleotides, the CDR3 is TGTGCCAGCAGCCAGCACGGGACAGGGGTCAATTCACCCCTCCACTTT.

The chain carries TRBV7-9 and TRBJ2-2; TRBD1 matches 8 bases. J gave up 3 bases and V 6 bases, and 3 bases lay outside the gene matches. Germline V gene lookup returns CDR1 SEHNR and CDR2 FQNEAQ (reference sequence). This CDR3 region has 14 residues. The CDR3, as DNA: TGTGCCAGCAGGGGACAGGTTGACACCGGGGAGCTGTTTTTT. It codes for CASRGQVDTGELFF.

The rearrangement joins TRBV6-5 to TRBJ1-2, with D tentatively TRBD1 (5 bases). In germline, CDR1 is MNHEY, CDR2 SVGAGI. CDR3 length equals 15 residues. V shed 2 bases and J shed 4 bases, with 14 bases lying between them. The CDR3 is CASSYQPQAPYGYTF. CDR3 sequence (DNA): TGTGCCAGCAGTTACCAACCACAGGCACCCTATGGCTACACCTTC.

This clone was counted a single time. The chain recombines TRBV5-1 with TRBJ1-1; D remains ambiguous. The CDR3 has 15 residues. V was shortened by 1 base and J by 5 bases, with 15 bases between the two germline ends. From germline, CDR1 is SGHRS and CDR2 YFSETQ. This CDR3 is CASSLTREVWTEAFF. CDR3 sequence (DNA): TGCGCCAGCAGCTTGACGAGGGAAGTATGGACTGAAGCTTTCTTT. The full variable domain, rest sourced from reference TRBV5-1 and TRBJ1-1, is KAGVTQTPRYLIKTRGQQVTLSCSPISGHRSVSWYQQTPGQGLQFLFEYFSETQRNKGNFPGRFSGRQFSNSRSEMNVSTLELGDSALYLCASSLTREVWTEAFFGQGTRLTVV.

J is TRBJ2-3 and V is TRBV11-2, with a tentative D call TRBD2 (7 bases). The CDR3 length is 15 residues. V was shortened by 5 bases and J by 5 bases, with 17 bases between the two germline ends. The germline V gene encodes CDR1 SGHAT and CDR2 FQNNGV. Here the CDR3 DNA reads TGTGCCAGCAGCATGGGGGGGCAAGGAAGAGATACGCAGTATTTT. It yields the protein CASSMGGQGRDTQYF.

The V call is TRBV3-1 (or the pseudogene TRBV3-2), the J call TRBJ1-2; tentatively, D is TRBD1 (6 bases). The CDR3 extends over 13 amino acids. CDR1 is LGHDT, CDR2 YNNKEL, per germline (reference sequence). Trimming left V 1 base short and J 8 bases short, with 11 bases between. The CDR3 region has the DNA TGTGCCAGCAGCCAAGTACGCGGGGGCGGCTACACCTTC. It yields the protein CASSQVRGGGYTF.

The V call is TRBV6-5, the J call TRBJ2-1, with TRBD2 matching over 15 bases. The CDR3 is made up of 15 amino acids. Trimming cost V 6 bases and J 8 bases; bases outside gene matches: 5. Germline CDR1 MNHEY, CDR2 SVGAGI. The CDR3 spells CASSGTSGGIYEQFF. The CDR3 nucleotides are TGTGCCAGCAGCGGGACTAGCGGGGGGATATATGAGCAGTTCTTC.

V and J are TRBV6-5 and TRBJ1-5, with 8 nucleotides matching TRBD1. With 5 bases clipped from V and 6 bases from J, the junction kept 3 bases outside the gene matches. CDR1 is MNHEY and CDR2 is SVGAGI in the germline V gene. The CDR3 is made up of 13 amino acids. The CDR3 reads CASSQTGAQPQHF. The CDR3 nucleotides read TGTGCCAGCAGTCAGACAGGGGCTCAGCCCCAGCATTTT.

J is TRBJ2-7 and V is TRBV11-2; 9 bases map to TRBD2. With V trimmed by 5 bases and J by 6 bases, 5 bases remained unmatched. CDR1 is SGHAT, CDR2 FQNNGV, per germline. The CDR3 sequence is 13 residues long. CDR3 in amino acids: CASSPSGEREQYF. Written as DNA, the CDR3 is TGTGCCAGCAGCCCTAGCGGGGAACGCGAGCAGTACTTC.

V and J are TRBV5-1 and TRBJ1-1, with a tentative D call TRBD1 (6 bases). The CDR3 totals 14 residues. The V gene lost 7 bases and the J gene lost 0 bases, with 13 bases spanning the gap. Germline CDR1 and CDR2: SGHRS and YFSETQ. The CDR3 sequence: CASRTDNMNTEAFF. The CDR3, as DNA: TGCGCCAGCCGGACAGACAATATGAACACTGAAGCTTTCTTT.

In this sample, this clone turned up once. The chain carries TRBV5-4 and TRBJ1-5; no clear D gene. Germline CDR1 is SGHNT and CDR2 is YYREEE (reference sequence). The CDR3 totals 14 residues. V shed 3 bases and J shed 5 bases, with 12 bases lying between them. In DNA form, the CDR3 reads TGTGCCAGCAGCTCCGGAGGCGGGGATCAGCCCCAGCATTTT. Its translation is CASSSGGGDQPQHF.

The CDR3 bases are TGTGCCAGCAGGAGGGGAGGGGGAGATGGCTACACCTTC. Translated: CASRRGGGDGYTF. V is TRBV6-5 and J is TRBJ1-2, with D possibly matching TRBD1 (6 bases). V lost 6 bases, J lost 6 bases, and 14 bases lay in between. The CDR3 spans 13 residues. The germline gives CDR1 MNHEY, CDR2 SVGAGI.

The CDR3 region has the DNA TGTGCCAGCAGTTTAGGACGGGGGAGGACTGAAGCTTTCTTT. Translated, it gives CASSLGRGRTEAFF. The gene calls are TRBV27 and TRBJ1-1, with D maybe TRBD1 (5 bases). Trimming removed 2 bases from V and 5 bases from J, with 12 bases in between. This CDR3 region has 14 residues. Per germline, CDR1 MNHEY and CDR2 SMNVEV (reference sequence).

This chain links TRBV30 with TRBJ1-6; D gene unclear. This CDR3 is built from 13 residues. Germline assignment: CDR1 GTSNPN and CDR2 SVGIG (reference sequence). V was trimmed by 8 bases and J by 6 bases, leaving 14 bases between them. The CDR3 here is CAGEQSGNSPLHF. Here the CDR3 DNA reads TGTGCCGGTGAGCAGTCGGGTAATTCACCCCTCCACTTT.

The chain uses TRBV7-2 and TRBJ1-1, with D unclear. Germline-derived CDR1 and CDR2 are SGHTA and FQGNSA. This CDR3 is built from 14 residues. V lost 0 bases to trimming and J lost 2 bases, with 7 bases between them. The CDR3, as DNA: TGTGCCAGCAGCTTAGCTGGGCCTAACACTGAAGCTTTCTTT. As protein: CASSLAGPNTEAFF.

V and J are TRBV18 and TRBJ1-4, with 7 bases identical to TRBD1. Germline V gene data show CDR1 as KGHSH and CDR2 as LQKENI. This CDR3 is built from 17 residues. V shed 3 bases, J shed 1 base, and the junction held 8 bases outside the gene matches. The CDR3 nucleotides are TGTGCCAGCTCACCTAAACCGGGACAGCTAACTAATGAAAAACTGTTTTTT. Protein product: CASSPKPGQLTNEKLFF.